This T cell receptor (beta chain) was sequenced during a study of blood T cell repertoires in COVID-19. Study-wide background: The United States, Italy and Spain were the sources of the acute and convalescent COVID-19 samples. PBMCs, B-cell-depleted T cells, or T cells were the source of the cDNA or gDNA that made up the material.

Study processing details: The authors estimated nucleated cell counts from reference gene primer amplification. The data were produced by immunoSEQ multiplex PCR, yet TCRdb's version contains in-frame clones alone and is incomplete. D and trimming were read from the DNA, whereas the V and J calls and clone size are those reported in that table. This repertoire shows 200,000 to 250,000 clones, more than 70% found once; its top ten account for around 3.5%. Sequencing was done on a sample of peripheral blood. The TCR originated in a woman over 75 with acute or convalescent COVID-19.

This chain's CDR3 is CASSYGGPNQPQHF. As DNA, the CDR3 is TGTGCCAGCAGTTATGGGGGCCCTAATCAGCCCCAGCATTTT. The rearrangement joins TRBV6-2 or TRBV6-3 to TRBJ1-5; the D gene is possibly TRBD1 (6 bases). V shed 3 bases and J shed 4 bases, with 10 bases lying between them. CDR1 and CDR2 from the germline V gene are MNHEY and SVGEGT. The CDR3 length is 14 residues.